This T cell receptor beta chain appears in the sequencing data of a study of blood T cell repertoires in COVID-19. Study overall: From T cells, B-cell-depleted T cells, or PBMCs came the material, which was cDNA or gDNA.

This clone was observed a few times. CDR1 is LGHNA, CDR2 YNFKEQ, per germline. The CDR3 is 16 amino acids. Trimming removed 4 bases from V and 4 bases from J, with 19 bases in between. In the original processing: Amplification of reference gene primers was used by the study to estimate nucleated cell counts. The repertoire was sequenced with immunoSEQ multiplex PCR; TCRdb's copy has only in-frame clones and lacks some. From that table come the V and J calls and clone size; the DNA was used to work out D and trimming. This table holds about 130,000 clones, 81% found once. Sequenced material: peripheral blood. The V gene is TRBV4-2, the J gene TRBJ1-1, with D tentatively TRBD1 (6 bases). The clonotype originates from a woman aged 55-70 years with active or convalescent COVID-19. For the CDR3, the DNA is TGTGCCAGCAGCCCAAAGGCGTCAGGGGAGGGCACTGAAGCTTTCTTT. Protein product: CASSPKASGEGTEAFF.